Below, 6 T cell receptor beta chains from the same sample are listed, as sequenced in a study of T cells in localized non-small cell lung cancer. Libraries were prepared by immunoSEQ multiplex PCR; TCRdb keeps only in-frame clonotypes and omits some of them. The sample yields 90,000 to 95,000 clones, roughly 87% seen once. The sequencing used peripheral blood, collected before any cancer treatment. These receptors were obtained from a man aged 35-75 years with stage I squamous cell lung carcinoma.

The chain recombines TRBV14 with TRBJ1-4, with D maybe TRBD1 (5 bases). This CDR3 spans 15 amino acids. The V end lost 4 bases, the J end lost 3 bases, and 12 bases lay between the germline ends. Looked up from germline, CDR1 is SGHDN and CDR2 is FVKESK. Here the CDR3 DNA reads TGTGCCAGCAGCCGAGCCGGGACCCCTAATGAAAAACTGTTTTTT. Its protein is CASSRAGTPNEKLFF.

The V gene is TRBV28, the J gene TRBJ2-2; TRBD1 agrees at 7 bases. The CDR3 covers 17 residues. V was clipped by 5 bases and J by 1 base; unmatched bases: 10. The germline V gene encodes CDR1 MDHEN and CDR2 SYDVKM. The CDR3 DNA is TGTGCCAGCAGTCACATGACAGGGACAAAGAACACCGGGGAGCTGTTTTTT. Its protein is CASSHMTGTKNTGELFF.

The V call is TRBV25-1, the J call TRBJ1-5, with a possible D match to TRBD1 (5 bases). V was pared by 6 bases and J by 5 bases, with 11 bases between. Germline V gives CDR1 MGHDK, CDR2 SYGVNS. The CDR3 has 13 amino acids. The CDR3 DNA reads as TGTGCCAGCAGCGGGACCAATTATCAGCCCCAGCATTTT. This translates into CASSGTNYQPQHF.

CDR3 loop: CASSLGGTGANYGYTF. The DNA for the CDR3 is TGCGCCAGCAGCTTGGGAGGGACAGGAGCTAACTATGGCTACACCTTC. The J gene is TRBJ1-2, the V gene TRBV5-1, with 8 bases that match TRBD1. J was trimmed by 0 bases and V by 0 bases; bases with no gene match: 4. The CDR3 runs 16 residues. CDR1 is SGHRS and CDR2 is YFSETQ in the germline V gene.

The CDR3 region has the DNA TGTGCCAGCAGCTACTGGACTAGCGCCGCCAGAAAGACCCAGTACTTC. Protein: CASSYWTSAARKTQYF. This rearrangement joins TRBV5-4 to TRBJ2-5, with 9 bases lining up with TRBD2. V shed 3 bases and J 6 bases; nucleotides not matched to a gene: 12. CDR3 size: 16 residues. CDR1 SGHNT and CDR2 YYREEE come from the germline V gene (reference sequence).

The chain uses TRBV7-9 and TRBJ1-1, with a tentative D call TRBD1 (5 bases). The V and J ends lost 5 bases and 1 base respectively, with 11 bases between them. This CDR3 is built from 14 residues. Germline lookup yields CDR1 SEHNR and CDR2 FQNEAQ (reference sequence). CDR3 loop: CASSRGTGNTEAFF. Written as DNA, the CDR3 is TGTGCCAGCAGCCGCGGGACGGGGAACACTGAAGCTTTCTTT. The whole variable domain, filled in from reference TRBV7-9 and TRBJ1-1, reads DTGVSQNPRHKITKRGQNVTFRCDPISEHNRLYWYRQTLGQGPEFLTYFQNEAQLEKSRLLSDRFSAERPKGSFSTLEIQRTEQGDSAMYLCASSRGTGNTEAFFGQGTRLTVV.